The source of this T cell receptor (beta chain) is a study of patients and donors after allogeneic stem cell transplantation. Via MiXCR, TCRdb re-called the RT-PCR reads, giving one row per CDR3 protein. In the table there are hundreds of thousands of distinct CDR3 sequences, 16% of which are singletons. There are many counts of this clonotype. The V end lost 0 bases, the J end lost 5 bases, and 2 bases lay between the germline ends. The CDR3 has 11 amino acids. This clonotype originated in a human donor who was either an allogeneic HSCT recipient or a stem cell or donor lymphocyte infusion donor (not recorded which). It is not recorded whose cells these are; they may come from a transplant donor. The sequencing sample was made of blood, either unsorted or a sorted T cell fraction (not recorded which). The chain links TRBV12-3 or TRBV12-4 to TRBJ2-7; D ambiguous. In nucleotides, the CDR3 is TGTGCCAGCAGTTTAGCTCACGAGCAGTACTTC. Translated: CASSLAHEQYF.